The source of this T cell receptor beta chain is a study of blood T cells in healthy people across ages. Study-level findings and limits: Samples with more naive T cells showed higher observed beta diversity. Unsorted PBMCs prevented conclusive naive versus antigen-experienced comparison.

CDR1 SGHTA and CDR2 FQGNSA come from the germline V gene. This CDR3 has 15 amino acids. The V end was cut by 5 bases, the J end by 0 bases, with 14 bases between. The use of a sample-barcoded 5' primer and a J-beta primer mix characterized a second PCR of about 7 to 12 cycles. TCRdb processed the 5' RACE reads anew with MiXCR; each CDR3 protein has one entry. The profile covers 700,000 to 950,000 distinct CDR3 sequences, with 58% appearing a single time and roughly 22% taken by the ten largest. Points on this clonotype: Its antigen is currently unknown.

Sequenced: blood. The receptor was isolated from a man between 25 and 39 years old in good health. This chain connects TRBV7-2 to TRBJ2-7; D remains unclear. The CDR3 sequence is CASSPLGSPSYEQYF. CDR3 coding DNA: TGTGCCAGCAGCCCGTTGGGTTCTCCCTCCTACGAGCAGTACTTC.